This T cell receptor (beta chain) was found in a study of T cell responses to AZD1222 COVID-19 vaccine. Concerning this clone itself: Its antigen is unknown.

Whole-study findings and limits: Repertoires were obtained solely post-peak T cell response. Spike-specific TCR breadth and depth grew following two AZD1222 doses. Baseline seropositives among AZD1222 recipients totaled only 5 to 7.

Germline V gene lookup returns CDR1 MNHEY and CDR2 SVGAGI. CDR3 length: 12 residues. Trimming shortened V by 4 bases and J by 9 bases, and 10 bases separated the two germline ends. Measured with immunoSEQ multiplex PCR; TCRdb has only the in-frame clones, and not every one. The table records about 120,000 clones, over 75% of them present only once. The source material was peripheral blood, sampled 28 days after the second dose of the MenACWY control vaccine. The V and J genes are TRBV6-5 and TRBJ1-5; D remains unclear. The TCR was taken from an adult who received the MenACWY meningococcal vaccine as a control. CDR3 in DNA: TGTGCCAGCAGTTCCGGTCGGGGGCCCCAGCATTTT. It yields the protein CASSSGRGPQHF.